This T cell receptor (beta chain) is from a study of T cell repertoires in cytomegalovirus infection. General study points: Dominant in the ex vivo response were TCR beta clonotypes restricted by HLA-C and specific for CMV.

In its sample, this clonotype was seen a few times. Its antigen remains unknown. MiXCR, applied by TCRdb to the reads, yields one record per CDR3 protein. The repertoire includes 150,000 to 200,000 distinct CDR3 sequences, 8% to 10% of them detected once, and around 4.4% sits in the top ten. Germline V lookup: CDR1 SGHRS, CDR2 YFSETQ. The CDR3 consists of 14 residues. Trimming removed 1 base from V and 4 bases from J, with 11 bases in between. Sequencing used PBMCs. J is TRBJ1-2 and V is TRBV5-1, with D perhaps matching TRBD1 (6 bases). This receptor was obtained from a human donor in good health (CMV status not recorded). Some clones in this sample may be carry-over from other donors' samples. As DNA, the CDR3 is TGCGCCAGCAGCTTGCAAACGGACAGCTATGGCTACACCTTC. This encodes CASSLQTDSYGYTF.